The sequence of this T cell receptor beta chain was determined in a study of Graves' ophthalmopathy and Graves' hyperthyroidism (dated by TCRdb to the late 2010s). Study-wide context: Peripheral blood was collected at initial diagnosis, before any treatment. Following sample collection, hyperthyroidism patients were given methimazole at a starting dose of 30 mg daily, and ophthalmopathy patients were given high-dose intravenous methylprednisolone. For independent validation, a separate cohort was made up of some 18 hyperthyroidism patients plus 17 patients who later progressed from hyperthyroidism to ophthalmopathy. The study used TCR beta repertoire signatures to distinguish Graves' ophthalmopathy from Graves' hyperthyroidism and to predict progression to ophthalmopathy. In more than 5 hyperthyroidism patients, the T-cell repertoire of thyroid tissue was compared with the T-cell repertoire of blood. In total, 120 to 150 blood samples were TCR-sequenced: 43 ophthalmopathy, around 75 hyperthyroidism and about 17 hyperthyroidism-to-ophthalmopathy patients. To explore V-J signatures that separate ophthalmopathy from hyperthyroidism, a discovery set of fewer than 110 patients was enrolled, consisting of fewer than 45 with ophthalmopathy and under 65 with stable hyperthyroidism.

For repertoire sequencing, TCR beta CDR3 regions were amplified from RNA transcripts. A first-round RT-PCR used HTBI primers with the Qiagen OneStep RT-PCR kit, followed by a second-round multiplex PCR, size selection and purification. Libraries were sequenced paired-end with 100 bp reads on an Illumina HiSeq2000. The paper's data handling went like this. SOAPnuke was used to process the reads, removing any read that contained adapters or uncalled bases, had a mean Phred below 15, or lacked an exact match to the constant primer or identifier. COPE v1.2.5 was used to merge high-quality paired reads. Each unique nucleotide sequence was treated as a clonotype, and MiTCR v1.1 was used to align the clonotypes to the IMGT TRB V, D and J references. Only V-J combinations with frequency above 0.0001 were analysed, covering approximately 99% of repertoires. For each V-J combination, a TCR clonal expansion and chaos score was defined as the ratio of F50 clonal expansion to chaos observed in the TCRdist matrix. Welch's t-statistics and random forest were used to reduce features to about 14 V-J combinations, which were fed into a naive Bayes classifier. The similarity between thyroid and blood repertoires was quantified using the Morisita-Horn index. Starting from the raw public reads, TCRdb applied fastp trimming at Q25, assembled clones with MiXCR and retained in-frame beta chains. Identical CDR3 proteins give one entry, which carries the most common genes and DNA. The V and J calls, along with clone size, are taken from TCRdb and not from the paper's own processing. Within this sample are approximately 700,000 distinct CDR3 sequences, with over 40% of them counted one time only. Of the sample, over 2.5% falls within the top ten clones.

The CDR3 covers 15 residues, taking in both the cysteine and the phenylalanine. The sequence is cut down to CDR3 DNA, 45 bases in frame from base 1. CDR1 and CDR2 (MGHRA, YSYEKL) derive from the germline V gene. V and J are truncated by 6 bases and 13 bases respectively, leaving an intervening sequence of 22 bases. This clonotype was found a few times. No cognate antigen has been identified for it. Per-nucleotide qualities are absent, and no much larger clonotype sits a single base away. Overall study outcomes, separate from this receptor: Sample size was not predetermined statistically, and investigators were not blinded to group allocation. In validation, the model predicted ophthalmopathy progression with roughly 68% sensitivity and less than 80% specificity; 12 predicted patients were CT-confirmed with GO in a median of around 6.5 months. Ophthalmopathy was separated from stable hyperthyroidism by the 13-signature model with roughly 87% sensitivity and less than 82% specificity in cross-validation and with 80%/75% in the test set. Most expanded thyroid clonotypes with frequency above 0.001 were also detected in blood, suggesting blood repertoires may reflect the thyroid immune response.

Patients with ophthalmopathy had moderately to severely active disease, with a Clinical Activity Score of 3 or more, a NOSPECS grade of 4 or more, and a disease duration of less than 3 months. Patients were excluded if they had other autoimmune diseases, uncontrolled infections, pregnancy or lactation. Clinical symptoms, serum thyroxine, TRAb, thyroid ultrasound and orbital computed tomography were used for diagnosis. PBMCs were isolated from 7.5 to 10 ml of fresh peripheral blood by Ficoll-Paque density gradient centrifugation. Total RNA was extracted using Trizol reagent, and RNA quality was checked on an Agilent 2100 Bioanalyzer.

The chain was built from TRBV4-1 and TRBJ1-6; a tentative D match to TRBD1 spans 5 bases. The source is an adult man with Graves' ophthalmopathy. Sequencing was done on a sample of peripheral blood. The DNA sequence is TGCGCCAGCAGACAAACTTACAGTCGATCAGGGCCCCTCCACTTT. It translates to CASRQTYSRSGPLHF.